These T cell receptor beta chains were read from a single sample in a study of memory CD4+ T cells and cytomegalovirus serostatus. Clones were sequenced by immunoSEQ multiplex PCR, and TCRdb holds only the in-frame ones, with some missing. Of tens of thousands of clones listed, 78% were seen once; the top ten hold about 0.8%. The sample taken for sequencing was memory CD4+ T cells from blood. These receptors all stem from an adult in good health and CMV-seronegative. CDR3s include the opening cysteine and the closing phenylalanine or tryptophan. The D gene is left open where the match is weak. The size of a clone is reported for some rows only, either as once, few or many, or as a class for expanded clones.

CDR3 length: 15; V gene: TRBV2; clone size: NA; D gene: TRBD1; J gene: TRBJ1-2; CDR3 DNA: TGTGCCAGCAGTGAAACCCGGGACAGCCCTTATGGCTACACCTTC; CDR3 protein: CASSETRDSPYGYTF
CDR3 length: 14; V gene: TRBV6-1; clone size: NA; D gene: NA; J gene: TRBJ2-7; CDR3 DNA: TGTGCCACGGGGCCGACGGGTTATGAGTACGAGCAGTACTTC; CDR3 protein: CATGPTGYEYEQYF
CDR3 length: 17; V gene: TRBV11-1; clone size: NA; D gene: TRBD2; J gene: TRBJ2-1; CDR3 DNA: TGTGCCAGCAGCTCGGGACTAGCGGGAGTGCTATACAATGAGCAGTTCTTC; CDR3 protein: CASSSGLAGVLYNEQFF
CDR3 length: 13; V gene: TRBV6-5; clone size: NA; D gene: NA; J gene: TRBJ1-3; CDR3 DNA: TGTGCCGCTGTGGGGCATCAAGGAAACACCATATATTTT; CDR3 protein: CAAVGHQGNTIYF
CDR3 length: 15; V gene: TRBV5-6; clone size: once; D gene: NA; J gene: TRBJ2-1; CDR3 DNA: TGTGCCAGCAGCCCCGCCGGAAGGACCTACAATGAGCAGTTCTTC; CDR3 protein: CASSPAGRTYNEQFF
CDR3 length: 17; V gene: TRBV19; clone size: NA; D gene: NA; J gene: TRBJ1-4; CDR3 DNA: TGTGCCAGTAAACCCCCACATGCGACAGGTGGCGGTGAAAAACTGTTTTTT; CDR3 protein: CASKPPHATGGGEKLFF
CDR3 length: 15; V gene: TRBV27; clone size: NA; D gene: NA; J gene: TRBJ2-6; CDR3 DNA: TGTGCCAGCACTCGTTCAGGGCCCGGGGCCAACGTCCTGACTTTC; CDR3 protein: CASTRSGPGANVLTF
CDR3 length: 14; V gene: TRBV18; clone size: NA; D gene: TRBD2; J gene: TRBJ2-1; CDR3 DNA: TGTGCCAGCTCGCCAGCGGGGGCCTACAATGAGCAGTTCTTC; CDR3 protein: CASSPAGAYNEQFF
CDR3 length: 16; V gene: TRBV4-2; clone size: medium-sized; D gene: TRBD2; J gene: TRBJ2-5; CDR3 DNA: TGTGCCAGCAGCCAAGACGGCGGGAGGAGGGGAGAGACCCAGTACTTC; CDR3 protein: CASSQDGGRRGETQYF
CDR3 length: 16; V gene: TRBV9; clone size: once; D gene: TRBD1; J gene: TRBJ1-6; CDR3 DNA: TGTGCCAGCAGCGGTGGGGGGACAGGTCTTAATTCACCCCTCCACTTT; CDR3 protein: CASSGGGTGLNSPLHF
CDR3 length: 16; V gene: TRBV5-1; clone size: few; D gene: TRBD2; J gene: TRBJ2-3; CDR3 DNA: TGCGCCAGCAGCTCCCGACTAGCGGGGGGCACAGATACGCAGTATTTT; CDR3 protein: CASSSRLAGGTDTQYF
CDR3 length: 15; V gene: TRBV6-5; clone size: NA; D gene: TRBD1; J gene: TRBJ2-6; CDR3 DNA: TGTGCCAGCAGGGACAGGGGGCCTGGGGCCAACGTCCTGACTTTC; CDR3 protein: CASRDRGPGANVLTF
CDR3 length: 13; V gene: TRBV29-1; clone size: NA; D gene: NA; J gene: TRBJ2-6; CDR3 DNA: TGCAGCGTTCCTTTCTCTGGGGCCAACGTCCTGACTTTC; CDR3 protein: CSVPFSGANVLTF
CDR3 length: 17; V gene: TRBV6-1; clone size: NA; D gene: NA; J gene: TRBJ1-1; CDR3 DNA: TGTGCCAGCAGTGATAGTAAAAGGGGCGCCATGAACACTGAAGCTTTCTTT; CDR3 protein: CASSDSKRGAMNTEAFF
CDR3 length: 17; V gene: TRBV18; clone size: NA; D gene: NA; J gene: TRBJ1-4; CDR3 DNA: TGTGCCAGCTCACCACCCCCCAGGGCCGTGGGGAATGAAAAACTGTTTTTT; CDR3 protein: CASSPPPRAVGNEKLFF
CDR3 length: 13; V gene: TRBV6-5; clone size: NA; D gene: NA; J gene: TRBJ2-7; CDR3 DNA: TGTGCCAGCAGTTCCGCACCTTCGGCCGAGCAGTACTTC; CDR3 protein: CASSSAPSAEQYF
CDR3 length: 16; V gene: TRBV11-2; clone size: NA; D gene: TRBD2; J gene: TRBJ2-7; CDR3 DNA: TGTGCCAGCAGCTTAGAGGGGGGGGGACGCCCCTACGAGCAGTACTTC; CDR3 protein: CASSLEGGGRPYEQYF
CDR3 length: 13; V gene: TRBV5-5; clone size: NA; D gene: NA; J gene: TRBJ1-5; CDR3 DNA: TGTGCCAGCAGACTTTACGAGGGTCAGCCCCAGCATTTT; CDR3 protein: CASRLYEGQPQHF
CDR3 length: 13; V gene: TRBV5-1; clone size: NA; D gene: NA; J gene: TRBJ2-2; CDR3 DNA: TGCGCCAGCAGCTTAAATCCAGACGGGGAGCTGTTTTTT; CDR3 protein: CASSLNPDGELFF
CDR3 length: 15; V gene: TRBV6-6; clone size: NA; D gene: TRBD2; J gene: TRBJ2-2; CDR3 DNA: TGTGCCAGCAGTTACGGGGGGAGGGGCACCGGGGAGCTGTTTTTT; CDR3 protein: CASSYGGRGTGELFF
CDR3 length: 16; V gene: TRBV27; clone size: NA; D gene: NA; J gene: TRBJ1-1; CDR3 DNA: TGTGCCAGCAGCCCCCCTACTGTGGGCTCTGCCCCTGAAGCTTTCTTT; CDR3 protein: CASSPPTVGSAPEAFF
CDR3 length: 15; V gene: TRBV5-1; clone size: NA; D gene: NA; J gene: TRBJ2-4; CDR3 DNA: TGCGCCAGCAGCTTGGGAAGGGAGGCCAAAAACATTCAGTACTTC; CDR3 protein: CASSLGREAKNIQYF
CDR3 length: 14; V gene: TRBV6-1; clone size: NA; D gene: NA; J gene: TRBJ2-7; CDR3 DNA: TGTGCCAGCAGTGGTCAGGGGAGCTCCTACGAGCAGTACTTC; CDR3 protein: CASSGQGSSYEQYF
CDR3 length: 14; V gene: TRBV7-9; clone size: few; D gene: TRBD1; J gene: TRBJ2-5; CDR3 DNA: TGTGCCAGCAGCTCACAGGGGCGGCAAGAGACCCAGTACTTC; CDR3 protein: CASSSQGRQETQYF
CDR3 length: 13; V gene: TRBV5-1; clone size: few; D gene: TRBD1; J gene: TRBJ1-2; CDR3 DNA: TGCGCCAGCAGCACGACAGGGGATAAAGGCTACACCTTC; CDR3 protein: CASSTTGDKGYTF
CDR3 length: 14; V gene: TRBV6-5; clone size: NA; D gene: TRBD1; J gene: TRBJ1-2; CDR3 DNA: TGTGCCAGCAGTTACGACAGGGGATCCTATGGCTACACCTTC; CDR3 protein: CASSYDRGSYGYTF
CDR3 length: 15; V gene: TRBV5-6; clone size: NA; D gene: NA; J gene: TRBJ2-4; CDR3 DNA: TGTGCCAGCAGCTTTACCGACAAGACCAAAAACATTCAGTACTTC; CDR3 protein: CASSFTDKTKNIQYF
CDR3 length: 15; V gene: TRBV27; clone size: once; D gene: NA; J gene: TRBJ2-2; CDR3 DNA: TGTGCCAGCAGTTTGCGAGGGGAAGGTACCGGGGAGCTGTTTTTT; CDR3 protein: CASSLRGEGTGELFF
CDR3 length: 12; V gene: TRBV11-3; clone size: NA; D gene: TRBD1; J gene: TRBJ1-2; CDR3 DNA: TGTGCCAGCAGCATAGGACAGGAGGGCTACACCTTC; CDR3 protein: CASSIGQEGYTF
CDR3 length: 15; V gene: TRBV6-4; clone size: NA; D gene: NA; J gene: TRBJ1-1; CDR3 DNA: TGTGCCAGCAGCTCGGGGGGGGGCGCGAACACTGAAGCTTTCTTT; CDR3 protein: CASSSGGGANTEAFF
CDR3 length: 16; V gene: TRBV19; clone size: NA; D gene: NA; J gene: TRBJ1-5; CDR3 DNA: TGTGCCAGTAGCCGTATCGGGCAAAATAGCAATCAGCCCCAGCATTTT; CDR3 protein: CASSRIGQNSNQPQHF
CDR3 length: 15; V gene: TRBV5-4; clone size: NA; D gene: NA; J gene: TRBJ2-5; CDR3 DNA: TGTGCCAGCAGCTTGCGGCGACAGTTCCAAGAGACCCAGTACTTC; CDR3 protein: CASSLRRQFQETQYF
CDR3 length: 19; V gene: TRBV10-3; clone size: few; D gene: NA; J gene: TRBJ1-2; CDR3 DNA: TGTGCCATCAGCCCGGGCTTTAGTGGAGGGGGTAAGGGGAACTATGGCTACACCTTC; CDR3 protein: CAISPGFSGGGKGNYGYTF
CDR3 length: 15; V gene: TRBV5-1; clone size: NA; D gene: TRBD1; J gene: TRBJ1-1; CDR3 DNA: TGCGCCAGCAGTGCACAGGGGGCGCCGGACACTGAAGCTTTCTTT; CDR3 protein: CASSAQGAPDTEAFF
CDR3 length: 12; V gene: TRBV28; clone size: NA; D gene: NA; J gene: TRBJ1-1; CDR3 DNA: TGTGCCAGCAGTTCCCAGAACACTGAAGCTTTCTTT; CDR3 protein: CASSSQNTEAFF
CDR3 length: 14; V gene: TRBV28; clone size: NA; D gene: NA; J gene: TRBJ1-1; CDR3 DNA: TGTGCCAGCAATACACTACAGGGGAACACTGAAGCTTTCTTT; CDR3 protein: CASNTLQGNTEAFF
CDR3 length: 16; V gene: TRBV5-5; clone size: NA; D gene: TRBD2; J gene: TRBJ2-5; CDR3 DNA: TGTGCCAGCAGCTTGCAAACTAGCGGGGGCCGGGAGACCCAGTACTTC; CDR3 protein: CASSLQTSGGRETQYF
CDR3 length: 15; V gene: TRBV9; clone size: NA; D gene: NA; J gene: TRBJ2-7; CDR3 DNA: TGTGCCAGCAGCCCCAGGGATAAGGGCTCCTACGAGCAGTACTTC; CDR3 protein: CASSPRDKGSYEQYF
CDR3 length: 14; V gene: TRBV2; clone size: NA; D gene: NA; J gene: TRBJ1-2; CDR3 DNA: TGTGCCAGCAGTGTGATGGCAGGGGAAGATGGCTACACCTTC; CDR3 protein: CASSVMAGEDGYTF
CDR3 length: 17; V gene: TRBV11-3; clone size: NA; D gene: TRBD2; J gene: TRBJ2-3; CDR3 DNA: TGTGCCAGCTCAACCGGGACTAGCGGGGGGGTATCTGATACGCAGTATTTT; CDR3 protein: CASSTGTSGGVSDTQYF
CDR3 length: 19; V gene: TRBV14; clone size: NA; D gene: TRBD1; J gene: TRBJ1-6; CDR3 DNA: TGTGCCAGCAGCCTTCAGTCCGGGACAGTAAGCTCCTATAATTCACCCCTCCACTTT; CDR3 protein: CASSLQSGTVSSYNSPLHF
CDR3 length: 14; V gene: TRBV6-6; clone size: NA; D gene: NA; J gene: TRBJ2-4; CDR3 DNA: TGTGCCAGCAGCCCTCAGATAGACAAAAACATTCAGTACTTC; CDR3 protein: CASSPQIDKNIQYF
CDR3 length: 14; V gene: TRBV27; clone size: NA; D gene: TRBD1; J gene: TRBJ1-1; CDR3 DNA: TGTGCCAGCAGTCGGGACAGGCAGAACACTGAAGCTTTCTTT; CDR3 protein: CASSRDRQNTEAFF
CDR3 length: 12; V gene: TRBV29-1; clone size: NA; D gene: NA; J gene: TRBJ2-7; CDR3 DNA: TGCAGCGTGGGCCGCGGGGACTACGAGCAGTACTTC; CDR3 protein: CSVGRGDYEQYF
CDR3 length: 15; V gene: TRBV28; clone size: NA; D gene: TRBD1; J gene: TRBJ1-1; CDR3 DNA: TGTGCCAGCACCTCGACAGGGGGGATGAACACTGAAGCTTTCTTT; CDR3 protein: CASTSTGGMNTEAFF
CDR3 length: 16; V gene: TRBV7-9; clone size: NA; D gene: NA; J gene: TRBJ2-5; CDR3 DNA: TGTGCCAGCAGCTTAGTAGGCAGGACTCAACAAGAGACCCAGTACTTC; CDR3 protein: CASSLVGRTQQETQYF
CDR3 length: 14; V gene: TRBV11-2; clone size: few; D gene: TRBD1; J gene: TRBJ1-2; CDR3 DNA: TGTGCCAGCAGTTTTTCCGGCCAGGGGGCCGGCTACACCTTC; CDR3 protein: CASSFSGQGAGYTF
CDR3 length: 14; V gene: TRBV6-1; clone size: NA; D gene: NA; J gene: TRBJ1-2; CDR3 DNA: TGTGCCAGCACTGTTCGGGGCGCTAACTATGGCTACACCTTC; CDR3 protein: CASTVRGANYGYTF
CDR3 length: 15; V gene: TRBV5-1; clone size: few; D gene: NA; J gene: TRBJ1-1; CDR3 DNA: TGCGCCAGCAGCTTGGGGACAGTCCGCGATACTGAAGCTTTCTTT; CDR3 protein: CASSLGTVRDTEAFF
CDR3 length: 17; V gene: TRBV7-6; clone size: NA; D gene: TRBD1; J gene: TRBJ2-2; CDR3 DNA: TGTGCCAGCAGCTTAGTTCCAGGGGGAAGGGGTTCCGGGGAGCTGTTTTTT; CDR3 protein: CASSLVPGGRGSGELFF
CDR3 length: 15; V gene: TRBV2; clone size: NA; D gene: NA; J gene: TRBJ2-7; CDR3 DNA: TGTGCCAGCAAGTCGAGAAGCGGAAACTCCTACGAGCAGTACTTC; CDR3 protein: CASKSRSGNSYEQYF
CDR3 length: 15; V gene: TRBV25-1; clone size: NA; D gene: NA; J gene: TRBJ2-7; CDR3 DNA: TGTGCCAGCAGTGAAAGCCGACAGGAGGGGTACGAGCAGTACTTC; CDR3 protein: CASSESRQEGYEQYF
CDR3 length: 14; V gene: TRBV30; clone size: NA; D gene: TRBD1; J gene: TRBJ1-4; CDR3 DNA: TGTGCCTGGAGTGACAGGGGGCGATGGGAAAAACTGTTTTTT; CDR3 protein: CAWSDRGRWEKLFF
CDR3 length: 18; V gene: TRBV27; clone size: NA; D gene: NA; J gene: TRBJ1-4; CDR3 DNA: TGTGCCAGCAGTTTTTCCCTACCGATCCGGGAGCCGAATGAAAAACTGTTTTTT; CDR3 protein: CASSFSLPIREPNEKLFF